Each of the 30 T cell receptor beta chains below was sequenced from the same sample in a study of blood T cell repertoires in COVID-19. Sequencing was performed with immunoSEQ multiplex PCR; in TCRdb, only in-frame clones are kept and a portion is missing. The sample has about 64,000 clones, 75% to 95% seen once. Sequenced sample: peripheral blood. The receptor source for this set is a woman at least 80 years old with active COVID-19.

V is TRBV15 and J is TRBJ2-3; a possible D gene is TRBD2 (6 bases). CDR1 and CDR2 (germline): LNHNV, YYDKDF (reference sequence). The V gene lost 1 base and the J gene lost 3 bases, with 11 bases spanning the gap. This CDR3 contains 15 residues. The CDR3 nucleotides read TGTGCCACCAGCAGAGGGGCGGGGAGGACAGATACGCAGTATTTT. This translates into CATSRGAGRTDTQYF. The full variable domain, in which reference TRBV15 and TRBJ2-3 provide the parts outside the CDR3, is DAMVIQNPRYQVTQFGKPVTLSCSQTLNHNVMYWYQQKSSQAPKLLFHYYDKDFNNEADTPDNFQSRRPNTSFCFLDIRSPGLGDTAMYLCATSRGAGRTDTQYFGPGTRLTVL.

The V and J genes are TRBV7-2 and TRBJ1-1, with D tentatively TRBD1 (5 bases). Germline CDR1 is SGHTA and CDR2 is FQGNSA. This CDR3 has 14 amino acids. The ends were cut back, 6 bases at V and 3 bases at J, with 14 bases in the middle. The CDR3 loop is CASSKQWGDTEAFF. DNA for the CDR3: TGTGCCAGCAGTAAACAGTGGGGCGACACTGAAGCTTTCTTT. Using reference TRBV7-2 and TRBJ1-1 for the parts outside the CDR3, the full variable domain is GAGVSQSPSNKVTEKGKDVELRCDPISGHTALYWYRQSLGQGLEFLIYFQGNSAPDKSGLPSDRFSAERTGGSVSTLTIQRTQQEDSAVYLCASSKQWGDTEAFFGQGTRLTVV.

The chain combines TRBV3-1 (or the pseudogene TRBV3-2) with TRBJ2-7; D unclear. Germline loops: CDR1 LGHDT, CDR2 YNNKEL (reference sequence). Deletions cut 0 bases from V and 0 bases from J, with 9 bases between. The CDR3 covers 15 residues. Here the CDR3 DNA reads TGTGCCAGCAGCCAAGATATCTCTAGCTCCTACGAGCAGTACTTC. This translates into CASSQDISSSYEQYF.

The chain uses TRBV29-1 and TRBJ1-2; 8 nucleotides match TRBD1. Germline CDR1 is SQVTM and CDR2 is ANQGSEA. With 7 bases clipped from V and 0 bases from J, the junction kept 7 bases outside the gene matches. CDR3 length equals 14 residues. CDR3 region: CSGTGLPTNYGYTF. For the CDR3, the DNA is TGCAGCGGGACAGGGCTACCAACTAACTATGGCTACACCTTC.

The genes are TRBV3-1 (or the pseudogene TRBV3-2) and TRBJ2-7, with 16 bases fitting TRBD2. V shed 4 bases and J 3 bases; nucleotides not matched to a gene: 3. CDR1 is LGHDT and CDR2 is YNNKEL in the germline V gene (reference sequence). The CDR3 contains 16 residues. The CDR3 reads CASSPGTSGRVYEQYF. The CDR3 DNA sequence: TGTGCCAGCAGCCCTGGGACTAGCGGGAGGGTCTACGAGCAGTACTTC.

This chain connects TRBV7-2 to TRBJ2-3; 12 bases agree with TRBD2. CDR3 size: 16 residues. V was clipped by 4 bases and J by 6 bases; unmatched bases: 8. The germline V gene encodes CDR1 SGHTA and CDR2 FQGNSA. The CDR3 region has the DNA TGTGCCAGCAGCTGGTCGACTAGCGGGAGCTGGGATACGCAGTATTTT. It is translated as CASSWSTSGSWDTQYF.

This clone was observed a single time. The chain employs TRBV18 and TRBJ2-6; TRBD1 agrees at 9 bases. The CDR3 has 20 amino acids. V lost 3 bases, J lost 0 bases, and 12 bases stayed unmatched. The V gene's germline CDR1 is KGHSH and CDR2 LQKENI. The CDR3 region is CASSPRRTGQGSSGANVLTF. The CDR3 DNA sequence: TGTGCCAGCTCACCCCGTCGGACCGGACAGGGGAGCTCTGGGGCCAACGTCCTGACTTTC.

CDR3 sequence (DNA): TGTGCCAGCAGCCGGGGGACCTTCTACGAGCAGTACTTC. Translated, it gives CASSRGTFYEQYF. The chain recombines TRBV28 with TRBJ2-7; tentatively, D is TRBD2 (6 bases). Trimming pared 6 bases from V and 3 bases from J, leaving 12 bases between. Germline CDR1 MDHEN, CDR2 SYDVKM. The CDR3 runs to 13 residues.

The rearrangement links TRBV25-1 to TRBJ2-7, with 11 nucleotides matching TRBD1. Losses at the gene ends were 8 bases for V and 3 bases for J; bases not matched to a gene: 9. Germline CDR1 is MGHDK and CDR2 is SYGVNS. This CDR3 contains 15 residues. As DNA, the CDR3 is TGTGCCAGCGGCTTCTCCGGGACAGGGGGCTACGAGCAGTACTTC. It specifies CASGFSGTGGYEQYF.

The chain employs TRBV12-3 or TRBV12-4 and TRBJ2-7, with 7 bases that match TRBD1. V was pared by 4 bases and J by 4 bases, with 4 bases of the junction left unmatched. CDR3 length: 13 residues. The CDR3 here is CASSSTGTYEQYV. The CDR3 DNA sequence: TGTGCCAGCAGTTCGACAGGGACATACGAGCAGTACGTC.

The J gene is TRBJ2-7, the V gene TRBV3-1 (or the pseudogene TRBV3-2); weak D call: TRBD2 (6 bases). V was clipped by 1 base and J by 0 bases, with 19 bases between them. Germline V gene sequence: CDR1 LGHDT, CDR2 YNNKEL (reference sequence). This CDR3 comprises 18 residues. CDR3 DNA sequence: TGTGCCAGCAGCCAAGCAACAGTTAGCGGAGTGAGCTCCTACGAGCAGTACTTC. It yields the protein CASSQATVSGVSSYEQYF.

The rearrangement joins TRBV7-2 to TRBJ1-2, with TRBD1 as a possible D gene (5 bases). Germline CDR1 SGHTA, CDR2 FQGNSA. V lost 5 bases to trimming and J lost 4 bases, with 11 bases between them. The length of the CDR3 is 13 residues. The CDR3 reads CASSTRDLYGYTF. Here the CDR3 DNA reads TGTGCCAGCAGCACCAGGGATCTCTATGGCTACACCTTC.

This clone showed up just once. The CDR3, as DNA: TGTGCCAGCTCACAGTACAGGGGTCATAGCAATCAGCCCCAGCATTTT. Translation: CASSQYRGHSNQPQHF. The chain couples TRBV18 to TRBJ1-5; 7 bases agree with TRBD1. The CDR3 totals 16 residues. Losses at the gene ends were 4 bases for V and 0 bases for J; bases not matched to a gene: 6. Germline V gene sequence: CDR1 KGHSH, CDR2 LQKENI. The whole variable domain, remainder taken from reference TRBV18 and TRBJ1-5, is NAGVMQNPRHLVRRRGQEARLRCSPMKGHSHVYWYRQLPEEGLKFMVYLQKENIIDESGMPKERFSAEFPKEGPSILRIQQVVRGDSAAYFCASSQYRGHSNQPQHFGDGTRLSIL.

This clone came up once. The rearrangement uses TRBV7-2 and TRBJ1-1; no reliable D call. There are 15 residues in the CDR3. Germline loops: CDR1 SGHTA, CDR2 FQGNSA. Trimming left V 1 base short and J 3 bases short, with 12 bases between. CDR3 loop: CASSLVGGGDTEAFF. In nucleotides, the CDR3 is TGTGCCAGCAGCTTAGTCGGAGGAGGTGACACTGAAGCTTTCTTT.

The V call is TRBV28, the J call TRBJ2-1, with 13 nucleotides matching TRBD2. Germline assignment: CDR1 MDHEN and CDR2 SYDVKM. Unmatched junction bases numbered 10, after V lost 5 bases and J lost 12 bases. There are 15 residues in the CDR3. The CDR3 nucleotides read TGTGCCAGCAGTCTTGGACTAGCGGGAGTCTCGGGGCAGTTCTTC. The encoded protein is CASSLGLAGVSGQFF.

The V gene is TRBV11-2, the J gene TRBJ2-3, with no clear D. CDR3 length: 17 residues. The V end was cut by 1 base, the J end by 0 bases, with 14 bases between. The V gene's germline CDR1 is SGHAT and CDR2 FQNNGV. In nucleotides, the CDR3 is TGTGCCAGCAGCTTAGGTCAAGAAACTGTTAGCACAGATACGCAGTATTTT. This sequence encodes CASSLGQETVSTDTQYF.

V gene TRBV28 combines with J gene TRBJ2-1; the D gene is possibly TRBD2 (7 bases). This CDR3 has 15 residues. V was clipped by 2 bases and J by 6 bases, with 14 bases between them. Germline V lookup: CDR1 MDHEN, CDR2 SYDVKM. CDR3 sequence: CASSLRGALGNEQFF. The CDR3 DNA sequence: TGTGCCAGCAGTTTACGGGGGGCTCTCGGCAATGAGCAGTTCTTC.

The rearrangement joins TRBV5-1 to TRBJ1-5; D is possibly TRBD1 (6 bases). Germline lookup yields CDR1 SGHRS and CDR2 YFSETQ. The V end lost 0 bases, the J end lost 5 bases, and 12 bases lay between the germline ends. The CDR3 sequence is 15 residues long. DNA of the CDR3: TGCGCCAGCAGCTTGGACGCAGGGGCTCATCAGCCCCAGCATTTT. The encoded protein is CASSLDAGAHQPQHF. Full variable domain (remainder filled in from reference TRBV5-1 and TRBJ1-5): KAGVTQTPRYLIKTRGQQVTLSCSPISGHRSVSWYQQTPGQGLQFLFEYFSETQRNKGNFPGRFSGRQFSNSRSEMNVSTLELGDSALYLCASSLDAGAHQPQHFGDGTRLSIL.

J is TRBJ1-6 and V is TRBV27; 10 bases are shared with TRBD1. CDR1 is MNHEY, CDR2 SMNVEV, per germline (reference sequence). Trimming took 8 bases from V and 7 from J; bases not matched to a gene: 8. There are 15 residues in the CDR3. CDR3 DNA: TGTGCCAGCCGATACAGGACAGGGGGAAATTCACCCCTCCACTTT. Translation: CASRYRTGGNSPLHF.

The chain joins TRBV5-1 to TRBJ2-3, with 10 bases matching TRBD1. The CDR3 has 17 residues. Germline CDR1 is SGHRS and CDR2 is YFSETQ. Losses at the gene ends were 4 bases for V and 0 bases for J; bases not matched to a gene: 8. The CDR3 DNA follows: TGCGCCAGCAGCAGTTTGCGGGACAGGGGTAGCACAGATACGCAGTATTTT. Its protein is CASSSLRDRGSTDTQYF.

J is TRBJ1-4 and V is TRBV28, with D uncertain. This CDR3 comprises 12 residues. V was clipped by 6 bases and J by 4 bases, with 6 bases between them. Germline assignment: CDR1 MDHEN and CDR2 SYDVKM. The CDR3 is CASRSSNEKLFF. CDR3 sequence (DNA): TGTGCCAGCAGGTCCAGTAATGAAAAACTGTTTTTT.

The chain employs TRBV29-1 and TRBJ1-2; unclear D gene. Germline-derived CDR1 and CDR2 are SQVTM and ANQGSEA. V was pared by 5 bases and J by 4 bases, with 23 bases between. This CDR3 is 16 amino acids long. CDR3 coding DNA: TGCAGCGTTAAAGGGATTGAAATGAGAGGCCCCTATGGCTACACCTTC. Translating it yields CSVKGIEMRGPYGYTF.

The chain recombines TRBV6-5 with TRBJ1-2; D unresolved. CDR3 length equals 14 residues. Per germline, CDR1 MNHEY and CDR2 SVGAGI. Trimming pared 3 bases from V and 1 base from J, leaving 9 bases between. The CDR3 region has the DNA TGTGCCAGCAGTTATAGTTCCTTTAACTATGGCTACACCTTC. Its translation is CASSYSSFNYGYTF.

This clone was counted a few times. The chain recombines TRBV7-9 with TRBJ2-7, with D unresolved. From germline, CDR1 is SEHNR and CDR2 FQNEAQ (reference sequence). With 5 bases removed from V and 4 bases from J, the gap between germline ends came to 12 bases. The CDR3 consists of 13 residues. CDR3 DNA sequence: TGTGCCAGCAGCCCAGATTCAGATTACGAGCAGTACGTC. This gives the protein CASSPDSDYEQYV.

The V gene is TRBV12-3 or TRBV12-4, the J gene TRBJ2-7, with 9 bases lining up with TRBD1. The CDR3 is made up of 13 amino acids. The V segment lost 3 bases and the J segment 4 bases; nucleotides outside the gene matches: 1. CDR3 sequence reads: CASSLGQGYEQYV. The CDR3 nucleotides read TGTGCCAGCAGTTTGGGACAGGGTTACGAGCAGTACGTC.

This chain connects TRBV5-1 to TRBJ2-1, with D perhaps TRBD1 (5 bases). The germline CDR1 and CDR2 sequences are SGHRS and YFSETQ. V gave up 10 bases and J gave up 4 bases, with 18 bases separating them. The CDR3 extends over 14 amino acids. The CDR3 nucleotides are TGCGCCTCCCAGGGTTTTCCTTCTTACAATGAGCAGTTCTTC. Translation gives CASQGFPSYNEQFF.

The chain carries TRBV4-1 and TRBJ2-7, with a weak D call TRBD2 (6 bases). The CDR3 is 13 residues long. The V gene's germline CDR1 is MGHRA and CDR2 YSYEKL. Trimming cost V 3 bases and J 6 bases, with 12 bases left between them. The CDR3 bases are TGCGCCAGCAGCCAGGCCCAGGGAGGCGAGCAGTACGTC. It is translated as CASSQAQGGEQYV.

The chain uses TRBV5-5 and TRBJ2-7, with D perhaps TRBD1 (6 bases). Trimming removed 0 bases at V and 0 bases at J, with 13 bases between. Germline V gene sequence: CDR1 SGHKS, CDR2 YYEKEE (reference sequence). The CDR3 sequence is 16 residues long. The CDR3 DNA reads TGTGCCAGCAGCTTGGCGACAGGTCTGAGCTCCTACGAGCAGTACGTC. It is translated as CASSLATGLSSYEQYV.

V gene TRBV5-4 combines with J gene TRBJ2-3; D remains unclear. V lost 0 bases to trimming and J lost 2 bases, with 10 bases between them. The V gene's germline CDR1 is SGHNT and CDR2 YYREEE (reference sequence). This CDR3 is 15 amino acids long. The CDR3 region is CASSLELETTDTQYF. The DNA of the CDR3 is TGTGCCAGCAGCTTGGAATTGGAGACCACAGATACGCAGTATTTT.

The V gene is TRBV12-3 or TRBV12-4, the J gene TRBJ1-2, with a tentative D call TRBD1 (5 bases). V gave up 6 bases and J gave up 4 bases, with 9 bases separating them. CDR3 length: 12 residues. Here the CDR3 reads CASRLGVYGYTF. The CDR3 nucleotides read TGTGCCAGCAGGCTAGGGGTCTATGGCTACACCTTC.